This T cell receptor beta chain was identified in a study of control samples from healthy donors and cancer patients. The count of this clone is one. This CDR3 contains 13 residues. Germline lookup yields CDR1 WNHNN and CDR2 SYGVQD (reference sequence). V gave up 0 bases and J gave up 2 bases, with 4 bases separating them. This table comes from immunoSEQ multiplex PCR, and its TCRdb copy is limited to in-frame clones, with some not included. Of around 140,000 clones listed, approximately 92% are singletons. The V and J genes are TRBV10-1 and TRBJ1-1, with D unresolved. This clonotype was sampled from a man younger than 35 in good health. The specimen was blood. CDR3 region: CASSESLNTEAFF. For the CDR3, the DNA is TGCGCCAGCAGTGAGTCTCTTAACACTGAAGCTTTCTTT.